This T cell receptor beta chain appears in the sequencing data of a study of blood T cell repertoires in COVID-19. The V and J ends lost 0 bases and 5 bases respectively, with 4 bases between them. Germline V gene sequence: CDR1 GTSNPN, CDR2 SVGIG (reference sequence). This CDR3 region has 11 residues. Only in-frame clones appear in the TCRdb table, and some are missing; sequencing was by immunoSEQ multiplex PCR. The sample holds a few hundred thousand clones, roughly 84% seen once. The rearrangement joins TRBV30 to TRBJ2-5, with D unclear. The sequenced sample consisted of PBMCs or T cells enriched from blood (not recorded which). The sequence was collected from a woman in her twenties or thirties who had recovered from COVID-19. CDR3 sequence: CAWSVRETQYF. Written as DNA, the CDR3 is TGTGCCTGGAGTGTACGGGAGACCCAGTACTTC.